What follows are 25 T cell receptor beta chains derived from one specimen sequenced in a study of T cell responses to AZD1222 COVID-19 vaccine (dated by TCRdb to the early 2020s). Library preparation used the immunoSEQ multiplex PCR assay. The clones in this table, taken by TCRdb from immuneACCESS, are in-frame only. Not every clone is retained; where verified, under half of the shortfall comes from an unresolved V gene, and the cause of the rest is unknown. Counted in this sample were under 130,000 clones; about 94% of them appeared once. The top ten clonotypes cover approximately 2.2% of the sample. Explained via the paper, the time point label denotes: baseline before first vaccination. Sequenced material: peripheral blood, taken on day 0 of AZD1222 vaccination. The receptor source for this set is an adult in good health.

This clone was observed once. The CDR3: CASSQIPGTYGYTF. The CDR3 DNA is TGCGCCAGCAGCCAAATACCGGGAACCTATGGCTACACCTTC. The chain combines TRBV4-3 with TRBJ1-2; D not resolved. V lost 2 bases and J lost 4, with 11 bases in between. CDR3 length equals 14 residues. The germline V gene encodes CDR1 LGHNA and CDR2 YSLEER.

This chain joins TRBV9 and TRBJ1-2; weak D call: TRBD1 (6 bases). Trimming shortened V by 4 bases and J by 0 bases, and 7 bases separated the two germline ends. There are 13 residues in the CDR3. Germline-derived CDR1 and CDR2 are SGDLS and YYNGEE. This CDR3 is CASSRTANYGYTF. The CDR3 DNA is TGTGCCAGCAGCCGGACAGCTAACTATGGCTACACCTTC. Complete variable domain (other parts from reference TRBV9 and TRBJ1-2): DSGVTQTPKHLITATGQRVTLRCSPRSGDLSVYWYQQSLDQGLQFLIQYYNGEERAKGNILERFSAQQFPDLHSELNLSSLELGDSALYFCASSRTANYGYTFGSGTRLTVV.

This clone was counted once. The chain is built from TRBV27 and TRBJ1-1, with D possibly being TRBD1 (5 bases). The CDR3 runs 14 residues. Per germline, CDR1 MNHEY and CDR2 SMNVEV (reference sequence). Trimming left V 3 bases short and J 10 bases short, with 18 bases between. This CDR3 reads CASSFSPDLGGAFF. The CDR3, as DNA: TGTGCCAGCAGTTTTTCGCCGGATCTGGGGGGAGCTTTCTTT.

The chain carries TRBV5-1 and TRBJ1-2; D gene unclear. In germline, CDR1 is SGHRS, CDR2 YFSETQ. The CDR3 is made up of 12 amino acids. V was shortened by 0 bases and J by 9 bases, with 9 bases between the two germline ends. CDR3: CASSLGDGSYTF. In DNA form, the CDR3 reads TGCGCCAGCAGCTTGGGCGACGGAAGCTACACCTTC.

The rearrangement joins TRBV2 to TRBJ1-2; D remains unclear. Trimming took off 3 bases at V and 4 bases at J, with 3 bases between the two ends. The CDR3 consists of 11 residues. Germline-derived CDR1 and CDR2 are SNHLY and FYNNEI. The CDR3 sequence is CASSEGYGYTF. CDR3 bases: TGTGCCAGCAGTGAGGGCTATGGCTACACCTTC.

The J gene is TRBJ2-2, the V gene TRBV7-9; the D is unclear. With 2 bases removed from V and 2 bases from J, the gap between germline ends came to 12 bases. Germline CDR1 and CDR2: SEHNR and FQNEAQ (reference sequence). This CDR3 is 16 amino acids long. CDR3 DNA sequence: TGTGCCAGCAGCTTAACCGTGTCAATCAACACCGGGGAGCTGTTTTTT. It translates to CASSLTVSINTGELFF.

The chain is built from TRBV12-5 and TRBJ2-3; 8 nucleotides agree with TRBD1. V gave up 5 bases and J gave up 11 bases; unmatched junction bases: 15. The CDR3 has 15 residues. Per germline, CDR1 LGHNT and CDR2 FRNRAP. The CDR3 nucleotides are TGTGCTAGTGGTCCTGGGACAGGCAGTTGGACTTTGCAGTATTTT. Translating it yields CASGPGTGSWTLQYF.

The rearrangement joins TRBV6-5 to TRBJ1-2; D is perhaps TRBD1 (5 bases). The V end was cut by 5 bases, the J end by 7 bases, with 14 bases between. Germline V gives CDR1 MNHEY, CDR2 SVGAGI. The CDR3 is made up of 13 amino acids. CDR3 protein: CASSIPGTLGYTF. The DNA for the CDR3 is TGTGCCAGCAGTATTCCCGGGACTCTTGGCTACACCTTC.

V and J are TRBV5-1 and TRBJ2-1; D not resolved. CDR1 SGHRS and CDR2 YFSETQ come from the germline V gene. Deletions cut 5 bases from V and 2 bases from J, with 8 bases between. This CDR3 has 13 amino acids. The CDR3 coding sequence is TGCGCCAGCAGGGACGGAACCTACAATGAGCAGTTCTTC. It translates to CASRDGTYNEQFF.

This chain uses TRBV7-3 with TRBJ2-7; D ambiguous. Germline CDR1 SGHTA, CDR2 FQGTGA. There are 14 residues in the CDR3. V was cut by 0 bases and J by 5 bases, with 11 bases left in between. The DNA of the CDR3 is TGTGCCAGCAGCTTAACGAAAGCTGGAGACGAGCAGTACTTC. Its translation is CASSLTKAGDEQYF.

The chain joins TRBV27 to TRBJ1-6; D is possibly TRBD1 (6 bases). V lost 5 bases to trimming and J lost 7 bases, with 21 bases between them. This CDR3 spans 17 amino acids. Germline V CDR1 and CDR2: MNHEY, SMNVEV (reference sequence). The CDR3 region is CASSRTGRGARNSPLHF. The DNA for the CDR3 is TGTGCCAGCAGTCGAACGGGGAGGGGGGCGCGCAATTCACCCCTCCACTTT.

This chain connects TRBV4-3 to TRBJ1-1; D unresolved. The ends were cut back, 0 bases at V and 10 bases at J, with 12 bases in the middle. CDR3 length: 13 amino acids. The germline CDR1 and CDR2 sequences are LGHNA and YSLEER. CDR3: CASSQDKAGRAFF. CDR3 nucleotides: TGCGCCAGCAGCCAAGATAAGGCGGGCAGAGCTTTCTTT.

The gene calls are TRBV19 and TRBJ1-2; D unclear. Germline lookup yields CDR1 LNHDA and CDR2 SQIVND (reference sequence). Trimming shortened V by 3 bases and J by 8 bases, and 16 bases separated the two germline ends. The CDR3 extends over 14 amino acids. The CDR3 nucleotides read TGTGCCAGTAGTATTGATAGGGAATTGGGGGGCTACACCTTC. The encoded protein is CASSIDRELGGYTF. Full variable domain (remainder filled in from reference TRBV19 and TRBJ1-2): DGGITQSPKYLFRKEGQNVTLSCEQNLNHDAMYWYRQDPGQGLRLIYYSQIVNDFQKGDIAEGYSVSREKKESFPLTVTSAQKNPTAFYLCASSIDRELGGYTFGSGTRLTVV.

This chain links TRBV5-1 with TRBJ2-5; no clear D gene. V was trimmed by 0 bases and J by 5 bases, leaving 14 bases between them. Germline loops: CDR1 SGHRS, CDR2 YFSETQ. The CDR3 has 15 amino acids. In DNA form, the CDR3 reads TGCGCCAGCAGCTTGGCAGCTCGAATAGGGGAGACCCAGTACTTC. It yields the protein CASSLAARIGETQYF.

Comments on this clone: The same CDR3 arises from other DNA sequences in this sample as well. The chain joins TRBV7-8 to TRBJ2-2; D is unresolved. This CDR3 comprises 12 residues. Germline-derived CDR1 and CDR2 are SGHVS and FQNEAQ. The V gene lost 5 bases and the J gene lost 5 bases, with 6 bases spanning the gap. This CDR3 reads CASSRRTGELFF. The CDR3 nucleotides read TGTGCCAGCAGCCGAAGGACCGGGGAGCTGTTTTTT.

Here the CDR3 DNA reads TGCAGCGTTGAGGGGCAGGGACACACTGAAGCTTTCTTT. Translation: CSVEGQGHTEAFF. The chain employs TRBV29-1 and TRBJ1-1, with D possibly matching TRBD1 (5 bases). Between the trimmed V and J ends, which lost 3 bases and 3 bases, there was a span of 11 bases. CDR3 length equals 13 residues. Germline CDR1 SQVTM, CDR2 ANQGSEA.

The J gene is TRBJ1-5, the V gene TRBV6-5, with 7 nucleotides matching TRBD1. The CDR3 runs 13 residues. CDR1 and CDR2 from the germline V gene are MNHEY and SVGAGI. After removal of 5 bases from V and 6 bases from J, the junction contained 4 bases not matched to a gene. The CDR3, as DNA: TGTGCCAGCAGTCGACAGGGTGGTCAGCCCCAGCATTTT. As protein: CASSRQGGQPQHF.

V is TRBV2 and J is TRBJ1-6; 9 bases match TRBD1. V trimming: 6 bases; J trimming: 1 base; junction bases outside the gene matches: 4. CDR3 length equals 16 residues. Germline lookup yields CDR1 SNHLY and CDR2 FYNNEI. This chain's CDR3 is CASRKDRGSYNSPLHF. The CDR3 nucleotides read TGTGCCAGCAGGAAGGACAGGGGTTCCTATAATTCACCCCTCCACTTT.

The DNA of the CDR3 is TGTGCCAGCAGCTTGAGAGCGCTTGCAACTAATGAAAAACTGTTTTTT. It codes for CASSLRALATNEKLFF. This sequence joins TRBV5-8 and TRBJ1-4; D is unclear. This CDR3 region has 16 residues. The V end lost 1 base, the J end lost 0 bases, and 10 bases lay between the germline ends. Germline values: CDR1 SGHTS, CDR2 YDEGEE.

About this clone: The sample carries other DNA sequences with the same CDR3. The rearrangement uses TRBV18 and TRBJ2-5; maybe TRBD2 (5 bases). The CDR3 loop spans 13 amino acids. Trimming stripped 2 bases from V and 1 base from J, with 5 bases between. The germline gives CDR1 KGHSH, CDR2 LQKENI. The CDR3 reads CASSPGLQETQYF. CDR3 DNA: TGTGCCAGCTCACCAGGACTCCAAGAGACCCAGTACTTC. Based on the CDR3 plus reference TRBV18 and TRBJ2-5, the full variable domain is NAGVMQNPRHLVRRRGQEARLRCSPMKGHSHVYWYRQLPEEGLKFMVYLQKENIIDESGMPKERFSAEFPKEGPSILRIQQVVRGDSAAYFCASSPGLQETQYFGPGTRLLVL.

The rearrangement links TRBV29-1 to TRBJ2-1, with 12 bases matching TRBD2. V shed 6 bases and J 10 bases; nucleotides not matched to a gene: 13. The CDR3 consists of 15 residues. From germline, CDR1 is SQVTM and CDR2 ANQGSEA. The CDR3 protein is CSVSGLAGSITEQFF. The DNA for the CDR3 is TGCAGCGTCTCTGGACTAGCGGGATCCATAACGGAGCAGTTCTTC.

The rearrangement links TRBV7-8 to TRBJ2-5; no clear D. The germline V and J ends were trimmed by 5 bases and 5 bases, with 12 bases remaining between them. CDR1 is SGHVS, CDR2 FQNEAQ, per germline. CDR3 size: 13 residues. The CDR3 loop is CASSLPPVETQYF. The CDR3 DNA is TGTGCCAGCAGCCTTCCTCCCGTGGAGACCCAGTACTTC. Variable domain in full (rest from reference TRBV7-8 and TRBJ2-5): GAGVSQSPRYKVAKRGQDVALRCDPISGHVSLFWYQQALGQGPEFLTYFQNEAQLDKSGLPSDRFFAERPEGSVSTLKIQRTQQEDSAVYLCASSLPPVETQYFGPGTRLLVL.

The chain employs TRBV11-2 and TRBJ2-3, with D perhaps TRBD1 (5 bases). Trimming pared 3 bases from V and 1 base from J, leaving 8 bases between. The length of the CDR3 is 14 residues. Germline V gene data show CDR1 as SGHAT and CDR2 as FQNNGV. The CDR3, as DNA: TGTGCCAGCAGCTTTGAAGGGGGCACAGATACGCAGTATTTT. Its protein product is CASSFEGGTDTQYF.

The chain joins TRBV7-2 to TRBJ2-7, with D perhaps being TRBD1 or TRBD2 (5 bases each). Germline CDR1 and CDR2: SGHTA and FQGNSA. There are 14 residues in the CDR3. Trimming removed 2 bases from V and 3 bases from J, with 11 bases in between. The CDR3 region is CASSLNGDLYEQYF. CDR3 nucleotides: TGTGCCAGCAGCTTAAACGGGGACCTCTACGAGCAGTACTTC.

V and J are TRBV19 and TRBJ1-2; 7 bases are a match to TRBD1. Germline lookup yields CDR1 LNHDA and CDR2 SQIVND (reference sequence). The CDR3 has 15 amino acids. V gave up 1 base and J gave up 7 bases; unmatched junction bases: 9. The CDR3 is CASSIGPGQLGGYTF. The CDR3, as DNA: TGTGCCAGTAGTATAGGGCCGGGACAGCTTGGTGGCTACACCTTC.